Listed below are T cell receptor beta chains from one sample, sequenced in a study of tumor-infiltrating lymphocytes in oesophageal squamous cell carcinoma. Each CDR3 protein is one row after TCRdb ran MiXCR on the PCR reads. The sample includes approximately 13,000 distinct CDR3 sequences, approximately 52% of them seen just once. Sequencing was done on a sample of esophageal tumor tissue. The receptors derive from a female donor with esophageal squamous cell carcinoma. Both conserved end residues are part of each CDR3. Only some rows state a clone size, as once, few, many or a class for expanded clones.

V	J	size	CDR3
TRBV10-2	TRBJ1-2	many	CASRVNDGYTF
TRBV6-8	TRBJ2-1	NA	CASSSTSGGNSYNEQFF
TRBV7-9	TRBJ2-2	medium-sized	CASRPTSGGANTGELFF
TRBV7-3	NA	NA	CASSFRGQGETQYF
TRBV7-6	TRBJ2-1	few	CASSLAGSGLEQFF
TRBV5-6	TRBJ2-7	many	CASSSVPGQGPSSYEQYF
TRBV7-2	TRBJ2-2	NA	CASSRWGYTGELFF
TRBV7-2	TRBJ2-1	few	CASSLEAETYNEQFF
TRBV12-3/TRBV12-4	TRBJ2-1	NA	CASSPFRSDYNEQFF
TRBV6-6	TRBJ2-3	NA	CASRGTFSTDTQYF